Listed below are T cell receptor beta chains from one sample, sequenced in a study of blood T cell repertoires in COVID-19. Assay used: immunoSEQ multiplex PCR; TCRdb lists only in-frame clones, some missing. The sample consists of about 270,000 clones, roughly 84% of them appearing once. Input material: peripheral blood. Receptor source: a human donor in a cohort sampled during active COVID-19. The CDR3 runs from the conserved cysteine through the conserved F or W. The D gene is left open where the match is weak. The size of a clone is reported for some rows only, either as once, few or many, or as a class for expanded clones.

D gene	V gene	clone size	J gene	CDR3 protein	CDR3 DNA
-	TRBV7-8	-	TRBJ2-1	CASSPGLEQFF	TGTGCCAGCAGCCCCGGACTAGAGCAGTTCTTC
-	TRBV4-1	few	TRBJ2-2	CASSPGGTGHGGELFF	TGCGCCAGCAGCCCAGGTGGCACAGGTCATGGCGGGGAGCTGTTTTTT
TRBD2	TRBV6-5	-	TRBJ2-3	CASISSGGAADTQYF	TGTGCCAGCATATCTAGCGGGGGGGCCGCGGATACGCAGTATTTT
-	TRBV9	-	TRBJ2-1	CASSVGVGLANDNEQFF	TGTGCCAGCAGCGTAGGGGTCGGGCTAGCGAACGACAATGAGCAGTTCTTC
TRBD1	TRBV6-5	-	TRBJ2-7	CASSRDRVYEQYF	TGTGCCAGCAGCAGGGACAGGGTTTACGAGCAGTACTTC
-	TRBV18	-	TRBJ2-5	CASSPSAGQETQYF	TGTGCCAGCTCTCCGAGTGCGGGTCAAGAGACCCAGTACTTC
TRBD1	TRBV20-1	few	TRBJ1-3	CSASQGAGGNTIYF	TGCAGTGCTAGTCAGGGGGCGGGTGGAAACACCATATATTTT
-	TRBV12-3/TRBV12-4	-	TRBJ2-7	CASSPRGTEQYF	TGTGCCAGCAGCCCGAGGGGGACCGAGCAGTACTTC
-	TRBV7-3	-	TRBJ2-2	CASRAGLTTGELFF	TGTGCCAGCAGGGCAGGACTCACCACCGGGGAGCTGTTTTTT
TRBD2	TRBV28	few	TRBJ2-7	CASRHGTSGFSYEQYF	TGTGCCAGCAGACACGGGACTAGCGGGTTCTCCTACGAGCAGTACTTC
-	TRBV5-1	-	TRBJ2-6	CASSLTGNSGANVLTF	TGCGCCAGCAGCTTGACAGGGAACTCTGGGGCCAACGTCCTGACTTTC
TRBD1	TRBV7-8	-	TRBJ1-6	CASSLARQGFGENSPLHF	TGTGCCAGCAGCTTAGCGAGACAGGGTTTCGGTGAGAATTCACCCCTCCACTTT
TRBD1	TRBV12-3/TRBV12-4	many	TRBJ1-2	CASSFSGGGGYTF	TGTGCCAGCAGTTTTTCAGGGGGCGGGGGCTACACCTTC
-	TRBV5-1	-	TRBJ1-2	CASSFRRQGEGYTF	TGCGCCAGCAGCTTTCGGCGTCAGGGTGAAGGCTACACCTTC
TRBD1	TRBV6-2/TRBV6-3	-	TRBJ1-2	CASSAGTGLGYTF	TGTGCCAGCAGTGCCGGGACAGGTCTTGGCTACACCTTC
TRBD1	TRBV5-4	-	TRBJ2-7	CASSVGQGSVLVEQYF	TGTGCCAGCAGCGTCGGACAGGGGTCGGTTTTGGTCGAGCAGTACTTC
TRBD1	TRBV5-1	-	TRBJ1-4	CASSGGQDLNEKLFF	TGCGCCAGCAGCGGAGGACAGGACCTCAATGAAAAACTGTTTTTT
TRBD1	TRBV6-2/TRBV6-3	-	TRBJ2-3	CASSSGQGADTQYF	TGTGCCAGCAGTTCCGGACAGGGGGCAGATACGCAGTATTTT
-	TRBV6-2/TRBV6-3	few	TRBJ2-3	CASSRVPSVSELTDTQYF	TGTGCCAGCAGTCGCGTACCCTCGGTGAGCGAGTTGACAGATACGCAGTATTTT
TRBD1	TRBV7-2	-	TRBJ1-4	CASSLGTGDSEKLFF	TGTGCCAGCAGCTTAGGGACAGGGGACAGTGAAAAACTGTTTTTT
-	TRBV7-9	-	TRBJ1-2	CASSLNREGYTF	TGTGCCAGCAGCTTAAACAGGGAAGGCTACACCTTC
TRBD2	TRBV6-6	-	TRBJ2-3	CASRPRGTRDTDTQYF	TGTGCCAGCAGACCACGGGGGACTAGAGACACAGATACGCAGTATTTT
TRBD1	TRBV5-1	-	TRBJ1-5	CASSFGTGGNNQPQHF	TGCGCCAGCAGCTTTGGGACAGGGGGAAACAATCAGCCCCAGCATTTT
-	TRBV5-5	-	TRBJ2-4	CASTFGGALDNIQYF	TGTGCCAGCACCTTCGGGGGAGCCCTTGATAACATTCAGTACTTC
-	TRBV4-3	-	TRBJ2-1	CASSDFRGSAYNEQFF	TGCGCCAGCAGCGACTTTCGGGGGAGTGCCTACAATGAGCAGTTCTTC
TRBD2	TRBV28	-	TRBJ2-5	CASSPSGGRQETQYF	TGTGCCAGCAGTCCGAGCGGGGGGCGGCAAGAGACCCAGTACTTC
TRBD1	TRBV6-5	-	TRBJ1-6	CASSYTGANSPLHF	TGTGCCAGCAGTTATACAGGGGCGAATTCACCCCTCCACTTT
TRBD2	TRBV3-1/TRBV3-2	-	TRBJ2-2	CASSHRLAGGSWTGELFF	TGTGCCAGCAGCCATCGACTAGCGGGGGGATCATGGACCGGGGAGCTGTTTTTT
TRBD1	TRBV28	-	TRBJ1-1	CASSLIQGAGRTEAFF	TGTGCCAGCAGTTTAATTCAGGGGGCAGGGCGTACTGAAGCTTTCTTT
-	TRBV20-1	-	TRBJ1-2	CSARGYLGYTF	TGCAGTGCTAGAGGGTATCTAGGCTACACCTTC
-	TRBV4-1	few	TRBJ2-3	CASSQGLEFRSDTQYF	TGCGCCAGCAGCCAAGGACTAGAGTTTAGATCAGATACGCAGTATTTT
TRBD2	TRBV27	-	TRBJ2-1	CASSPLAGGGSNEQFF	TGTGCCAGCAGTCCCTTAGCGGGCGGGGGATCCAATGAGCAGTTCTTC
-	TRBV7-9	once	TRBJ1-3	CASSLLQVHSGNTIYF	TGTGCCAGCAGCTTACTACAGGTACACTCTGGAAACACCATATATTTT
-	TRBV10-2	-	TRBJ2-7	CASSTGFPSYEQYF	TGCGCCAGCAGTACAGGGTTCCCCTCCTACGAGCAGTACTTC
-	TRBV5-5	-	TRBJ1-5	CASAEGHSNQPQHF	TGTGCCAGTGCGGAGGGGCATAGCAATCAGCCCCAGCATTTT
TRBD1	TRBV3-1/TRBV3-2	-	TRBJ2-5	CASSQRGRAETQYF	TGTGCCAGCAGCCAAAGGGGGCGCGCAGAGACCCAGTACTTC
TRBD1	TRBV6-5	-	TRBJ1-2	CASTFGQGNYGYTF	TGTGCCAGCACCTTCGGACAGGGAAACTATGGCTACACCTTC
TRBD1	TRBV28	-	TRBJ1-6	CASRERTGRAHF	TGTGCCAGCAGAGAGCGGACAGGCCGGGCCCACTTT
TRBD1	TRBV2	-	TRBJ2-7	CASSEVVGGGEYF	TGTGCCAGCAGTGAAGTGGTAGGGGGCGGTGAGTACTTC
-	TRBV5-4	few	TRBJ1-5	CASSPGPGFGNQPQHF	TGTGCCAGCAGCCCGGGCCCGGGGTTCGGCAATCAGCCCCAGCATTTT
-	TRBV15	-	TRBJ1-6	CATSREKTFPPLHF	TGTGCCACCAGCAGAGAGAAGACATTCCCGCCCCTCCACTTT
TRBD1	TRBV6-5	-	TRBJ1-6	CAGQGTHNSPLHF	TGTGCCGGACAGGGTACGCATAATTCACCCCTCCACTTT
TRBD1	TRBV5-1	-	TRBJ2-7	CASSLTGGFEQYF	TGCGCCAGCAGCTTGACAGGGGGGTTTGAGCAGTACTTC
TRBD1	TRBV11-3	-	TRBJ1-2	CASSLDVLRQGRVYGYTF	TGTGCCAGCAGCTTAGACGTATTAAGACAGGGAAGGGTGTATGGCTACACCTTC
TRBD2	TRBV9	few	TRBJ2-1	CASSVVPSGRTFDEQFF	TGTGCCAGCAGCGTAGTACCTAGCGGGAGAACTTTCGATGAGCAGTTCTTC
TRBD1	TRBV3-1/TRBV3-2	-	TRBJ1-4	CASKDRRREKLFF	TGTGCCAGCAAGGACAGGAGACGTGAAAAACTGTTTTTT
-	TRBV7-8	few	TRBJ2-7	CASSSKPHEQYF	TGTGCCAGCAGCTCAAAGCCCCACGAGCAGTACTTC
TRBD1	TRBV19	-	TRBJ2-5	CASSIVGGQGAETQYF	TGTGCCAGTAGTATCGTGGGGGGACAGGGGGCGGAGACCCAGTACTTC
TRBD1	TRBV2	-	TRBJ2-7	CASRQGTVLSYEQYF	TGTGCCAGCAGACAAGGGACAGTTCTCTCCTACGAGCAGTACTTC
-	TRBV7-2	-	TRBJ1-1	CASSLAVVRVLGRAFF	TGTGCCAGCAGCTTAGCCGTAGTCCGGGTGTTGGGGAGAGCTTTCTTT
TRBD1	TRBV7-7	few	TRBJ2-7	CASSIKNRDRGLSEQYF	TGTGCTAGCAGCATTAAAAACCGGGACAGGGGGCTCAGCGAGCAGTACTTC
-	TRBV6-2/TRBV6-3	-	TRBJ1-5	CASSPQGFQPQHF	TGTGCCAGCAGCCCTCAGGGATTCCAGCCCCAGCATTTT
-	TRBV25-1	-	TRBJ1-2	CASGTIGVVGGYTF	TGTGCCAGCGGAACAATAGGGGTAGTAGGTGGCTACACCTTC
TRBD2	TRBV25-1	-	TRBJ2-7	CASSASFSGRGGYEQYF	TGTGCCAGCAGTGCATCCTTTAGCGGGAGGGGGGGCTACGAGCAGTACTTC
-	TRBV6-1	-	TRBJ1-1	CASSEARATFF	TGTGCCAGCAGTGAGGCCAGGGCAACTTTCTTT